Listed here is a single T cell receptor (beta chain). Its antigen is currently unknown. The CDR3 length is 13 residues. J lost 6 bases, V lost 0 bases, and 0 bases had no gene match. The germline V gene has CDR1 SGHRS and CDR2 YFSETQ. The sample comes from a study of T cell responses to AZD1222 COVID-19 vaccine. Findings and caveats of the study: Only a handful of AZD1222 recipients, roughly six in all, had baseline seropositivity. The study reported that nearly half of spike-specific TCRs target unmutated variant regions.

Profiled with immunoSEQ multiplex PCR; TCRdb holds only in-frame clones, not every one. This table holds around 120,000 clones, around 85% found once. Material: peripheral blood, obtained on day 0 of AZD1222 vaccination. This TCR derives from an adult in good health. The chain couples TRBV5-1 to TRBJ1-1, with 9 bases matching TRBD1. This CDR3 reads CASSLGQGAEAFF. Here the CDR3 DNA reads TGCGCCAGCAGCTTGGGACAGGGGGCTGAAGCTTTCTTT.